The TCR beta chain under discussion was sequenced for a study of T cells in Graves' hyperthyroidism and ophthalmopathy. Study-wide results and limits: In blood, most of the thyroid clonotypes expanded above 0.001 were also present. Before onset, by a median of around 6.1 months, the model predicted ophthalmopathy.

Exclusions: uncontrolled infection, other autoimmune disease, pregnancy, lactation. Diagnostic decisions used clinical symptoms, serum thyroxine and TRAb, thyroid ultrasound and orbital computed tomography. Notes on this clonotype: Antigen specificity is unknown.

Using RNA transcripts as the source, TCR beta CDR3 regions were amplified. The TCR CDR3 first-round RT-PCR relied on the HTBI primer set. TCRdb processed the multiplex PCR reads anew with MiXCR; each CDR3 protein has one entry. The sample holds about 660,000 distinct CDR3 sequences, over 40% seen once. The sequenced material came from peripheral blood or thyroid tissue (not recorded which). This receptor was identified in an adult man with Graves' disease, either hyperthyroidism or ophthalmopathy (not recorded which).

CDR3 region: CASSQVDWSYTGELFF. The CDR3 coding sequence is TGTGCCAGCAGCCAAGTGGACTGGTCTTACACCGGGGAGCTGTTTTTT. The gene calls are TRBV14 and TRBJ2-2; possibly TRBD2 for D (5 bases). The length of the CDR3 is 16 residues. Trimming removed 1 base from V and 3 bases from J, with 12 bases in between. The germline V gene has CDR1 SGHDN and CDR2 FVKESK.